These T cell receptor beta chains were read from a single sample in a study of identical twins. From the 5' RACE reads, TCRdb called clonotypes with MiXCR, one entry per CDR3 protein. The sample has approximately 630,000 distinct CDR3 sequences, around 7.5% seen once. A further study also used this sample, focusing on yellow fever vaccine responses in identical twins.

Sample: PBMCs. The origin of the receptors is a young woman in good health. CDR3s leave out the opening cysteine and the closing phenylalanine or tryptophan.

v_call,j_call,cdr3_aa
TRBV20-1,TRBJ2-7,SAGKYYEQY
TRBV7-2,TRBJ2-1,ASSLGTPNEQF
TRBV12-3/TRBV12-4,TRBJ2-1,ASSPGGLAGGMYNEQF
TRBV2,TRBJ2-1,ASRDSGGLSYNEQF
TRBV28,TRBJ2-5,ASSLDRGPLETQY
TRBV2,TRBJ2-7,ASSELAGGEQY
TRBV20-1,TRBJ1-1,SARAEGTEAF
TRBV20-1,TRBJ2-5,SARTTGAETQY
TRBV5-1,TRBJ2-3,ASSLLGGRSTDTQY
TRBV12-3/TRBV12-4,TRBJ2-3,ASSLFGGISTDTQY
TRBV5-5,TRBJ2-7,ASSLAEALISYEQY
TRBV4-2,TRBJ2-5,ASSQPTSGEHQY
TRBV11-2,TRBJ2-1,ATNGRRSGQVSDEQF
TRBV9,TRBJ2-3,ASSVAAGGPPTDTQY
TRBV2,TRBJ1-1,ASSDRRQGGMAEAF
TRBV7-9,TRBJ2-3,ASSPLLSQSGTDTQY
TRBV10-3,TRBJ2-3,ARWDLSLTSTDTQY
TRBV12-3/TRBV12-4,TRBJ2-2,ASSYGTGELF
TRBV20-1,TRBJ2-7,SAGGLAIYEQY
TRBV20-1,TRBJ2-1,SLVWGLAGGPYNEQF
TRBV12-5,TRBJ2-1,ASGFRLAGVFNEQF
TRBV7-9,TRBJ2-1,ASSLLAGVSSYNEQF